Each of the 32 T cell receptor beta chains below was sequenced from the same sample in a study of blood T cells in healthy people across ages. Together with a sample-barcoded 5' primer, a J-beta primer mix was included in a second PCR lasting roughly 6 to 12 cycles. From the 5' RACE reads, TCRdb called clonotypes with MiXCR, one entry per CDR3 protein. The profile shows some 1.5 million distinct CDR3 sequences, approximately 30% of them singletons. The specimen was blood. The receptors here all came from a woman in her thirties in good health.

The chain couples TRBV18 to TRBJ2-7, with 7 bases fitting TRBD1. There are 14 residues in the CDR3. V was pared by 1 base and J by 5 bases, with 5 bases of the junction left unmatched. CDR1 and CDR2 from the germline V gene are KGHSH and LQKENI. CDR3 nucleotides: TGTGCCAGCTCACCACAAACAGGGGCGGACGAGCAGTACTTC. Translated: CASSPQTGADEQYF.

This chain joins TRBV20-1 and TRBJ2-7, with TRBD1 identical over 7 bases. The CDR3 sequence is 12 residues long. Germline values: CDR1 DFQATT, CDR2 SNEGSKA (reference sequence). V was clipped by 6 bases and J by 3 bases; unmatched bases: 5. For the CDR3, the DNA is TGCAGTGCAGACAGGGATAACTACGAGCAGTACTTC. It codes for CSADRDNYEQYF.

Here the CDR3 reads CASSLGRGYLDTQYF. The CDR3 DNA reads as TGTGCCAGCAGCTTAGGCAGGGGCTACCTGGATACGCAGTATTTT. This chain connects TRBV5-6 to TRBJ2-3; weak D call: TRBD1 (6 bases). V dropped 2 bases and J dropped 6 bases, with 16 bases sitting between them. The CDR3 totals 15 residues. Germline loops: CDR1 SGHDT, CDR2 YYEEEE.

The rearrangement links TRBV25-1 to TRBJ1-2; D unclear. This CDR3 contains 14 residues. Trimming stripped 4 bases from V and 10 bases from J, with 19 bases between. Per germline, CDR1 MGHDK and CDR2 SYGVNS. CDR3 loop: CASSAPGSLGVYTF. The CDR3 region has the DNA TGTGCCAGCAGTGCACCTGGCAGCTTAGGTGTCTACACCTTC.

The chain is built from TRBV7-2 and TRBJ2-1; a weak D match, TRBD2 (6 bases). This CDR3 region has 15 residues. Trimming removed 5 bases from V and 7 bases from J, with 18 bases in between. Germline values: CDR1 SGHTA, CDR2 FQGNSA. For the CDR3, the DNA is TGTGCCAGCAGCGGCGGCGGGACTTGGGCTAATGAGCAGTTCTTC. It specifies CASSGGGTWANEQFF.

Points on this clonotype: A read error may account for a junction end that differs from germline. This chain links TRBV6-2 or TRBV6-3 with TRBJ2-1, with D tentatively TRBD1 or TRBD2 (5 bases each). The V gene's germline CDR1 is MNHEY and CDR2 SVGEGT. The CDR3 covers 17 residues. The CDR3 is CASRRDGGLEGHSEQFF. CDR3 coding DNA: TGCGCCAGCAGACGCGACGGAGGCCTTGAGGGGCACAGTGAGCAGTTCTTC.

In its sample, this clonotype was seen many times. The V and J genes are TRBV7-9 and TRBJ2-7, with TRBD2 as a possible D gene (5 bases). This CDR3 has 15 amino acids. The V end lost 1 base, the J end lost 8 bases, and 18 bases lay between the germline ends. Germline CDR1 is SEHNR and CDR2 is FQNEAQ (reference sequence). CDR3 DNA: TGTGCCAGCAGCTTAGACAGCGAACGGGGTATGAAGCAGTACTTC. Encoded protein: CASSLDSERGMKQYF.

In this sample, this clonotype turned up once. Since a much larger clone is just one base distant, this may be a read error. The rearrangement uses TRBV29-1 and TRBJ2-7; 13 bases are a match to TRBD2. The germline gives CDR1 SQVTM, CDR2 ANQGSEA. The V and J ends lost 8 bases and 3 bases, in that order; junction bases with no gene match: 16. The CDR3 loop spans 17 amino acids. The CDR3 nucleotides are TGCAGCCTAAAGACACAGGGACTAGCGGGAACATTCTACGAGCAGTACTTC. Residues: CSLKTQGLAGTFYEQYF.

This clonotype was detected many times. The chain recombines TRBV7-2 with TRBJ2-3; TRBD2 matches 8 bases. This CDR3 is 14 amino acids long. V lost 1 base and J lost 4; bases outside the gene matches: 1. Germline lookup yields CDR1 SGHTA and CDR2 FQGNSA. The CDR3 sequence is CASSLVGRADTQYF. In nucleotides, the CDR3 is TGTGCCAGCAGCTTAGTCGGGAGGGCAGATACGCAGTATTTT.

As regards this clonotype: A much bigger clone sits one base away, suggesting this may be a read error. The chain links TRBV7-9 to TRBJ2-4; 11 bases line up with TRBD2. TRBJ2-7 explains the end of the DNA better; the J call may be wrong. The CDR3 totals 14 residues. The germline CDR1 and CDR2 sequences are SEHNR and FQNEAQ (reference sequence). The CDR3 region has the DNA TGTGCCAGCAGCCTTAGCGGGGGGGATTGCGAGCAGTACTTC. Translated: CASSLSGGDCEQYF.

V and J are TRBV5-1 and TRBJ2-7; 8 positions agree with TRBD2. Germline trimming cut 7 bases from V and 4 bases from J; bases unmatched to any gene: 7. Germline V gene sequence: CDR1 SGHRS, CDR2 YFSETQ. The CDR3 spans 13 residues. CDR3 in DNA: TGCGCCAGCGGACGGGGGGGGGTATACGAGCAGTACTTC. Residues: CASGRGGVYEQYF.

This clonotype was seen at least ten times. The junction does not match germline at one end; this may be a read error. The rearrangement joins TRBV6-6 to TRBJ1-1, with a weak D call TRBD1 (5 bases). Per germline, CDR1 MNHNY and CDR2 SVGAGI (reference sequence). CDR3 length equals 14 residues. The CDR3 nucleotides read TGCGCCAGCAGCTACCGTGGGGGGAACACTGAAGCTTTCTTT. The encoded protein is CASSYRGGNTEAFF.

The sample holds one count of this clonotype. The chain has TRBV6-5 and TRBJ1-1; no reliable D call. The CDR3 loop spans 14 amino acids. The germline gives CDR1 MNHEY, CDR2 SVGAGI. Trimming removed 0 bases at V and 13 bases at J, with 18 bases between. The DNA for the CDR3 is TGTGCCAGCAGTTACTCCAGAGACGCACTGAAGGGTTTCTTT. Translated, it gives CASSYSRDALKGFF.

As concerns this clonotype: One end of the junction is discordant with germline, which a read error may explain. The gene calls are TRBV20-1 and TRBJ2-5, with 7 bases fitting TRBD1. This CDR3 has 12 amino acids. Germline CDR1 and CDR2: DFQATT and SNEGSKA (reference sequence). The CDR3 DNA reads as TGCAATGCTAGGACAGGTCAAGAGACCCAGTACTTC. Its translation: CNARTGQETQYF.

This clonotype was seen a few times. The V and J genes are TRBV19 and TRBJ1-5, with TRBD1 matching over 9 bases. After removal of 9 bases from V and 7 bases from J, the junction contained 4 bases not matched to a gene. This CDR3 is 12 amino acids long. CDR1 LNHDA and CDR2 SQIVND come from the germline V gene (reference sequence). CDR3 sequence (DNA): TGTGCCAGCAAACAGGGGGCCCAGCCCCAGCATTTT. Its translation: CASKQGAQPQHF.

This clonotype was seen many times. The chain is built from TRBV20-1 and TRBJ2-1; D ambiguous. Germline CDR1 DFQATT, CDR2 SNEGSKA (reference sequence). V shed 5 bases and J shed 0 bases, with 14 bases lying between them. The CDR3 extends over 15 amino acids. CDR3 loop: CSAVVGLSSYNEQFF. The CDR3, as DNA: TGCAGTGCTGTTGTGGGTCTAAGCTCCTACAATGAGCAGTTCTTC.

This sequence joins TRBV7-9 and TRBJ2-5; D call uncertain. Trimming shortened V by 5 bases and J by 5 bases, and 9 bases separated the two germline ends. This CDR3 is 12 amino acids long. Germline V gives CDR1 SEHNR, CDR2 FQNEAQ (reference sequence). CDR3 amino acids: CASSNLFETQYF. The CDR3, as DNA: TGTGCCAGCAGCAACCTTTTCGAGACCCAGTACTTC.

This chain uses TRBV10-3 with TRBJ1-5; the D gene is possibly TRBD1 (5 bases). Trimming took 0 bases from V and 7 from J, leaving 16 bases between them. The CDR3 contains 16 residues. The germline V gene encodes CDR1 ENHRY and CDR2 SYGVKD. CDR3 sequence reads: CAISESRMGGGQPQHF. CDR3 DNA sequence: TGTGCCATCAGTGAGTCTAGGATGGGGGGGGGACAGCCCCAGCATTTT.

The V and J genes are TRBV6-2 or TRBV6-3 and TRBJ2-3; weak D call: TRBD2 (5 bases). V was pared by 8 bases and J by 6 bases, with 12 bases between. The germline V gene encodes CDR1 MNHEY and CDR2 SVGEGT. The CDR3 spans 12 residues. The CDR3 bases are TGTGCCAGCGGGAGTTTACTGGATACGCAGTATTTT. It is translated as CASGSLLDTQYF.

The chain uses TRBV7-3 and TRBJ2-5; a possible D gene is TRBD2 (6 bases). This CDR3 comprises 15 residues. Trimming removed 8 bases at V and 2 bases at J, with 18 bases between. Germline V gives CDR1 SGHTA, CDR2 FQGTGA. CDR3: CASGKLAITQETQYF. As DNA, the CDR3 is TGTGCCAGCGGCAAACTAGCCATAACTCAAGAGACCCAGTACTTC.

V usage is TRBV7-9 and J usage is TRBJ2-7; 7 nucleotides agree with TRBD2. CDR3 length: 13 residues. Germline values: CDR1 SEHNR, CDR2 FQNEAQ (reference sequence). V lost 8 bases to trimming and J lost 0 bases; unmatched junction nucleotides: 4. The CDR3 DNA reads TGTGCCAGCGAGAGCGGGGACTCCTACGAGCAGTACTTC. Protein: CASESGDSYEQYF.

This clonotype was seen repeatedly, ten times or more. The chain is built from TRBV20-1 and TRBJ2-1, with TRBD2 matching over 8 bases. Germline CDR1 and CDR2: DFQATT and SNEGSKA (reference sequence). The CDR3 runs 15 residues. V was pared by 5 bases and J by 7 bases, with 13 bases of the junction left unmatched. CDR3 nucleotides: TGCAGTGCTGGGGGGGACGAGCGGGGGCCTAATGAGCAGTTCTTC. Residues: CSAGGDERGPNEQFF.

The V gene is TRBV6-6, the J gene TRBJ1-1, with D unclear. This CDR3 region has 13 residues. Trimming cost V 9 bases and J 3 bases, with 14 bases left between them. Germline CDR1 reads MNHNY; CDR2 reads SVGAGI (reference sequence). The chain's CDR3 is CASKGFGDTEAFF. DNA for the CDR3: TGTGCCAGTAAGGGCTTCGGGGACACTGAAGCTTTCTTT.

The rearrangement joins TRBV7-2 to TRBJ2-3; TRBD2 matches at 9 bases. Per the germline V gene, CDR1 is SGHTA and CDR2 is FQGNSA. CDR3 length: 16 residues. Trimming took 5 bases from V and 0 from J; bases not matched to a gene: 6. The CDR3 sequence: CASSPSAGGSTDTQYF. In DNA, the CDR3 is TGTGCCAGCAGCCCATCGGCGGGAGGGAGCACAGATACGCAGTATTTT.

This clonotype appeared many times. The chain is built from TRBV5-1 and TRBJ2-5, with D possibly matching TRBD1 (6 bases). Per germline, CDR1 SGHRS and CDR2 YFSETQ. The CDR3 has 14 amino acids. Trimming pared 4 bases from V and 5 bases from J, leaving 15 bases between. CDR3 residues: CASSRNRAEETQYF. CDR3 nucleotides: TGCGCCAGCAGCCGTAACAGGGCAGAGGAGACCCAGTACTTC.

This clonotype was seen a few times. The rearrangement links TRBV7-8 to TRBJ1-2, with D perhaps matching TRBD1 (6 bases). The CDR3 sequence is 16 residues long. Germline CDR1 reads SGHVS; CDR2 reads FQNEAQ. The V and J ends lost 2 bases and 7 bases respectively, with 20 bases between them. This CDR3 is CASSLYLRGGRGGYTF. CDR3 bases: TGTGCCAGCAGCTTATACCTCCGGGGGGGGCGCGGTGGCTACACCTTC.

This clonotype has just a few counts. The gene calls are TRBV20-1 and TRBJ2-1; 15 bases match TRBD2. The CDR3 is 19 residues long. Trimming cost V 1 base and J 1 base; bases outside gene matches: 8. Per the germline V gene, CDR1 is DFQATT and CDR2 is SNEGSKA (reference sequence). The chain's CDR3 is CSARGGLAGGIQSYNEQFF. The CDR3 DNA follows: TGCAGTGCTAGAGGGGGACTAGCGGGGGGCATTCAATCCTACAATGAGCAGTTCTTC.

This clonotype was seen repeatedly, ten times or more. The chain links TRBV20-1 to TRBJ2-1, with D perhaps matching TRBD1 (6 bases). Per germline, CDR1 DFQATT and CDR2 SNEGSKA (reference sequence). The germline V and J ends were trimmed by 3 bases and 4 bases, with 13 bases remaining between them. CDR3 length: 14 residues. The CDR3 sequence is CSASPGQAYNEQFF. The DNA of the CDR3 is TGCAGTGCTAGCCCGGGACAAGCTTACAATGAGCAGTTCTTC.

V is TRBV11-2 and J is TRBJ2-2; D is uncertain. Germline loops: CDR1 SGHAT, CDR2 FQNNGV. Trimming removed 1 base at V and 1 base at J, with 7 bases between. The CDR3 is 15 residues long. CDR3 coding DNA: TGTGCCAGCAGCTTAGGGCAGGTGAACACCGGGGAGCTGTTTTTT. Protein product: CASSLGQVNTGELFF.

This chain connects TRBV12-3 or TRBV12-4 to TRBJ2-1, with 8 bases matching TRBD1. V lost 5 bases to trimming and J lost 13 bases; unmatched junction nucleotides: 13. The CDR3 spans 14 residues. CDR3 in amino acids: CASSTWDRPETQFF. The DNA for the CDR3 is TGTGCCAGCAGTACTTGGGACAGGCCGGAGACCCAGTTCTTC.

The rearrangement uses TRBV7-9 and TRBJ1-6; tentatively, D is TRBD1 (6 bases). From germline, CDR1 is SEHNR and CDR2 FQNEAQ (reference sequence). Trimming took off 1 base at V and 9 bases at J, with 10 bases between the two ends. CDR3 length: 14 residues. CDR3 loop: CASSLDRASSPLHF. The CDR3 nucleotides read TGTGCCAGCAGCTTAGACAGGGCCTCTTCACCCCTCCACTTT.

This clonotype was picked up many times. The chain combines TRBV7-2 with TRBJ2-3; no firm D call. Germline CDR1 is SGHTA and CDR2 is FQGNSA. The CDR3 is 11 amino acids. Trimming took off 5 bases at V and 3 bases at J, with 3 bases between the two ends. DNA for the CDR3: TGTGCCAGCAGCAAGACAGATACGCAGTATTTT. This codes for CASSKTDTQYF.